These 26 T cell receptor beta chains share one sample of origin, sequenced in a study of tumor-infiltrating lymphocytes in primary liver carcinoma. Constant-region priming of around 500 ng total RNA yielded TCR beta cDNA. Libraries covering TCR beta were generated through three nested multiplex PCR rounds (using a slightly modified ARM-PCR). Primers for the first two PCR rounds were TRBV1-TRBV30 forward primers and a C-beta reverse primer (about 10 cycles per round). TCRdb reprocessed the multiplex PCR reads with MiXCR, giving one entry per CDR3 protein. Of 20,000 to 25,000 distinct CDR3 sequences in the sample, over 65% were seen once. Extraction of RNA together with DNA used about 17-31 mg of unsorted bulk tissue. Material: liver tumor tissue from sampling region 1. Indicated subset: tumor region T1, superior pole. The receptors stem from a man aged 35-49 years with primary liver carcinoma and hepatitis B virus infection.

This clonotype was seen only once. One end of the junction varies from germline; a read error may be responsible. The DNA for the CDR3 is TGCGCCAGCAGCCTGTCAGGGTTGACGCCAGATATGCAGTATTTT. Translated: CASSLSGLTPDMQYF. The gene calls are TRBV5-1 and TRBJ2-3; maybe TRBD1 (5 bases). CDR1 is SGHRS and CDR2 is YFSETQ in the germline V gene. The CDR3 spans 15 residues.

Ten or more counts support this clonotype. The chain carries TRBV5-1 and TRBJ2-1; no firm D call. V lost 5 bases and J 4 bases, leaving 16 bases between the germline ends. Per the germline V gene, CDR1 is SGHRS and CDR2 is YFSETQ. This CDR3 contains 15 residues. This CDR3 reads CASRARDLDYNEQFF. CDR3 nucleotides: TGCGCCAGCAGAGCCAGAGATCTAGATTACAATGAGCAGTTCTTC.

Comments on this clonotype: Germline is not matched at one junction end, which may reflect a read error. This chain connects TRBV10-3 to TRBJ2-5; TRBD1 aligns across 7 bases. This CDR3 contains 14 residues. CDR1 and CDR2 (germline): ENHRY, SYGVKD. The CDR3 DNA sequence: TGTGCCATCAGCCCCGACAGGGTCCAACAGACCCAGTACTTC. It is translated as CAISPDRVQQTQYF.

This clonotype was counted a few times. A much larger clone differs from this one at a single base, so this may be a read error. The chain joins TRBV20-1 to TRBJ2-7, with a weak D call TRBD2 (6 bases). CDR1 is DFQATT, CDR2 SNEGSKA, per germline (reference sequence). CDR3 length: 12 residues. This CDR3 reads CCAREAQEGQYF. DNA for the CDR3: TGCTGTGCAAGGGAGGCCCAAGAGGGGCAGTACTTC.

Of note for this clonotype: A much larger clonotype is one base distant, so this may be a read error. The chain recombines TRBV5-1 with TRBJ1-5, with 8 bases matching TRBD1. V lost 4 bases to trimming and J lost 2 bases; unmatched junction nucleotides: 11. CDR1 and CDR2 from the germline V gene are SGHRS and YFSETQ. The CDR3 loop spans 17 amino acids. The CDR3 region has the DNA TGCGCCAGCAGCCCGGGACAGGAAGGGTTGGGCAATCAGCCCCAGCATTTT. This translates into CASSPGQEGLGNQPQHF.

As regards this clonotype: A single base separates this from a much larger clone, so it may be a read error. The chain links TRBV7-6 to TRBJ1-5; no definite D call. The germline V and J ends were trimmed by 1 base and 7 bases, with 8 bases remaining between them. In germline, CDR1 is SGHVS, CDR2 FNYEAQ. The CDR3 loop spans 13 amino acids. The CDR3 region has the DNA TGTGCCAGCAGCTTAGGGATGGGACAGCCCCAGCATTTT. Translation: CASSLGMGQPQHF.

In regard to this clonotype: Sequence at one end of the junction differs from germline and may be a read error. The genes are TRBV6-2 or TRBV6-3 and TRBJ1-1; no clear D. The CDR3 length is 14 residues. Germline CDR1 reads MNHEY; CDR2 reads SVGEGT. The CDR3 sequence is CVSSYPELNTEAFF. CDR3 in DNA: TGTGTCAGCAGTTACCCAGAACTGAACACTGAAGCCTTCTTT.

As to this clonotype: Sequence at one end of the junction differs from germline and may be a read error. The chain carries TRBV10-2 and TRBJ1-6, with a possible D match to TRBD1 (6 bases). This CDR3 region has 18 residues. Germline V gene data show CDR1 as WSHSY and CDR2 as SAAADI. The CDR3 protein is CAGSEAKTGLSYNTPLHF. In DNA form, the CDR3 reads TGCGCCGGCAGTGAGGCAAAAACAGGGCTCTCCTATAATACACCCCTCCACTTT.

In this sample, this clonotype turned up many times. The chain joins TRBV5-1 to TRBJ1-3; D perhaps matches TRBD1 (6 bases). Trimming pared 1 base from V and 1 base from J, leaving 15 bases between. This CDR3 region has 17 residues. Per the germline V gene, CDR1 is SGHRS and CDR2 is YFSETQ. The CDR3: CASSLMSRGGSGNTIYF. CDR3 sequence (DNA): TGCGCCAGCAGCTTGATGTCCAGGGGAGGGTCTGGAAACACCATATATTTT.

Details on this clonotype: Since the CDR3 does not end with the conserved phenylalanine or tryptophan, this likely comes from a read error. The chain joins TRBV10-3 to TRBJ2-7, with 11 bases identical to TRBD2. The ends lost 7 bases at V and 0 bases at J; junction bases unmatched: 17. In germline, CDR1 is ENHRY, CDR2 SYGVKD. This CDR3 is 19 amino acids long. For the CDR3, the DNA is TGTGCCATCACCAAACGATCGGGTTTAGCGGGAGGGTTCTCCTACGAGCAGTACTTA. As protein: CAITKRSGLAGGFSYEQYL.

The table lists this clonotype with a few counts. Because it lacks the conserved phenylalanine or tryptophan at the end, this CDR3 is likely a read error. The rearrangement joins TRBV7-9 to TRBJ2-7, with D tentatively TRBD2 (6 bases). The CDR3 has 12 amino acids. V was pared by 5 bases and J by 9 bases, with 14 bases between. The V gene's germline CDR1 is SEHNR and CDR2 FQNEAQ (reference sequence). The CDR3 loop is CASSPGTLPQYL. The CDR3 DNA reads TGTGCCAGCAGCCCTGGGACTCTGCCGCAGTACCTC.

Remarks on this clonotype: One junction end does not reproduce the germline sequence, and a read error may be involved. V is TRBV7-9 and J is TRBJ2-7, with 7 bases matching TRBD1. The CDR3 has 12 residues. Germline CDR1 is SEHNR and CDR2 is FQNEAQ (reference sequence). The CDR3 here is CAISLRGGEQYF. The CDR3 nucleotides are TGTGCCATCAGCTTACGAGGGGGCGAGCAGTATTTC.

By share of the sample, this clonotype is medium-sized. An end of the junction does not agree with germline; a read error may underlie this. The CDR3 here is CTSSLIPSSYNEQFF. CDR3 nucleotides: TGTACCAGCAGTTTAATCCCAAGCTCCTACAATGAGCAGTTCTTC. This sequence joins TRBV6-2 or TRBV6-3 and TRBJ2-1; no clear D gene. Germline CDR1 reads MNHEY; CDR2 reads SVGEGT. This CDR3 is 15 amino acids long.

Turning to this clonotype: The junction and the germline gene differ at one end; a read error may be behind it. V gene TRBV6-5 combines with J gene TRBJ1-3; D gene ambiguous. Germline V lookup: CDR1 MNHEY, CDR2 SVGAGI. The CDR3 extends over 16 amino acids. The CDR3 coding sequence is TGTGCCAACAGTTACTCCCGCCCGAGCTATGCAAACACCATATATTTT. This codes for CANSYSRPSYANTIYF.

V gene TRBV11-2 combines with J gene TRBJ2-5; D is perhaps TRBD2 (6 bases). This CDR3 region has 18 residues. Germline lookup yields CDR1 SGHAT and CDR2 FQNNGV. Between the trimmed V and J ends, which lost 5 bases and 11 bases, there was a span of 33 bases. CDR3 loop: CASSIARLALGKKGTQYF. The CDR3, as DNA: TGTGCCAGCAGCATAGCGAGGCTAGCCCTGGGAAAAAAAGGGACTCAGTACTTC.

This clonotype was observed a single time. One end of the junction does not line up with germline, which may come from a read error. The chain links TRBV11-2 to TRBJ2-1; 11 bases fit TRBD2. This CDR3 has 15 residues. The germline gives CDR1 SGHAT, CDR2 FQNNGV. The CDR3 DNA is TGTCCCAGCAGACAGTGTAGCGGGAGGGTTGATGAGCAGTTCTTC. As protein: CPSRQCSGRVDEQFF.

The chain joins TRBV4-2 to TRBJ1-5; 7 positions agree with TRBD1. From germline, CDR1 is LGHNA and CDR2 YNFKEQ. The CDR3 sequence is 19 residues long. Losses at the gene ends were 6 bases for V and 2 bases for J; bases not matched to a gene: 19. The CDR3 protein is CASSHGEGSGQLCNQPQHF. Here the CDR3 DNA reads TGTGCCAGCAGTCATGGGGAGGGGTCGGGACAGCTTTGCAATCAGCCCCAGCATTTT.

Remarks on this clonotype: Since a much larger clone is just one base distant, this may be a read error. The chain couples TRBV18 to TRBJ1-1; 7 nucleotides align to TRBD1. The germline V gene has CDR1 KGHSH and CDR2 LQKENI. The junction had 4 bases not matched to a gene; V was cut back by 2 bases and J by 1 base. The CDR3 sequence is 15 residues long. CDR3 residues: CASSPRGQRNTEAFF. The CDR3 coding sequence is TGTGCCAGCTCACCAAGGGGACAGAGGAACACTGAAGCTTTCTTT.

Details on this clonotype: Likely a read error: the CDR3 ends without its conserved phenylalanine or tryptophan. This chain connects TRBV11-2 to TRBJ1-1, with D perhaps TRBD1 (6 bases). The CDR3 is 16 amino acids. CDR1 is SGHAT and CDR2 is FQNNGV in the germline V gene. CDR3 coding DNA: TGTGCCAGCAGCCCATCAAGGGGGTTGGTGAACACTGATGCTTTCTCT. Translation gives CASSPSRGLVNTDAFS.

In the case of this clonotype: An end of the junction differs from the germline gene, which may be a read error. The chain uses TRBV6-6 and TRBJ1-1; tentatively, D is TRBD1 (5 bases). The CDR3 loop spans 13 amino acids. Per the germline V gene, CDR1 is MNHNY and CDR2 is SVGAGI (reference sequence). The CDR3 DNA follows: TGTGCCAGCAATCCCGGGGCGAACACTGAAGCTTTATTT. Its protein product is CASNPGANTEALF.

As to this clonotype: An end of the junction differs from the germline gene, which may be a read error. The chain employs TRBV2 and TRBJ2-7, with a tentative D call TRBD1 (6 bases). This CDR3 has 15 amino acids. From germline, CDR1 is SNHLY and CDR2 FYNNEI. CDR3 amino acids: CVSSENRVVTYEQYF. The CDR3 coding sequence is TGTGTCAGCAGTGAGAACAGGGTGGTCACCTACGAGCAGTACTTC.

As for this clonotype: Relative to the germline gene, one junction end is altered; a read error may explain this. This sequence joins TRBV11-1 and TRBJ2-1; 10 bases are a match to TRBD2. This CDR3 is 15 amino acids long. Per the germline V gene, CDR1 is SGHAT and CDR2 is FQDESV (reference sequence). CDR3 sequence: CAGSKGLAKRGEWFF. CDR3 DNA: TGTGCCGGCAGCAAGGGACTAGCGAAACGGGGTGAGTGGTTCTTC.

Turning to this clonotype: The junction departs from germline at one end; a sequencing error may be responsible. The V and J genes are TRBV11-2 and TRBJ2-7; TRBD1 matches 7 bases. Per germline, CDR1 SGHAT and CDR2 FQNNGV. The CDR3 contains 15 residues. The CDR3 region has the DNA TGTGCCATCAGCCAAGTGACAGGGAGAAGCTACGAGCAGTACTTC. Encoded protein: CAISQVTGRSYEQYF.

The chain links TRBV9 to TRBJ1-3; tentatively, D is TRBD1 (6 bases). The CDR3 consists of 15 residues. CDR1 is SGDLS and CDR2 is YYNGEE in the germline V gene. Here the CDR3 reads CTISRDTTYGNTIYF. In DNA, the CDR3 is TGTACCATCAGCCGGGACACCACTTATGGAAACACCATATATTTT.

To note about this clonotype: The junction differs from germline at one of its ends, possibly a read error. CDR3 protein: CASSDRYSEANVLTF. The CDR3, as DNA: TGTGCCAGCAGTGATAGATACTCTGAGGCCAACGTCCTAACTTTC. J is TRBJ2-6 and V is TRBV6-1; D remains ambiguous. This CDR3 is 15 amino acids long. Germline lookup yields CDR1 MNHNS and CDR2 SASEGT.

This clonotype is categorized as medium-sized. The CDR3 here is CASSTSDYGYTF. As DNA, the CDR3 is TGTGCCAGCAGCACTTCCGACTATGGCTACACCTTC. The chain links TRBV7-8 to TRBJ1-2; no clear D. Trimming left V 5 bases short and J 3 bases short, with 7 bases between. The germline V gene has CDR1 SGHVS and CDR2 FQNEAQ. This CDR3 contains 12 residues. Drawing the rest from reference TRBV7-8 and TRBJ1-2, the complete variable domain is GAGVSQSPRYKVAKRGQDVALRCDPISGHVSLFWYQQALGQGPEFLTYFQNEAQLDKSGLPSDRFFAERPEGSVSTLKIQRTQQEDSAVYLCASSTSDYGYTFGSGTRLTVV.